This entry describes one T cell receptor (beta chain). These data belong to a study of Ad26.COV2.S vaccination and SARS-CoV-2 variants. Germline CDR1 and CDR2: GTSNPN and SVGIG (reference sequence). V was trimmed by 4 bases and J by 4 bases, leaving 22 bases between them. CDR3 length: 16 amino acids. Treatment indicated: roughly 18 received Ad26.COV2.S at low or high dose, single or two shots; 5 received placebo; per-sample allocation not given. Sampling took place 63 days after the first vaccine or placebo injection. What was given as vaccine was an Ad26 vector encoding Wuhan-strain SARS-CoV-2 spike. The protocol was immunoSEQ multiplex PCR, while the TCRdb copy is restricted to in-frame clones and leaves out a portion. The sample lists over 450,000 clones, 89% occurring once.

The TCR sequence derives from a person between 18 and 59 years old who received the Ad26.COV2.S COVID-19 vaccine or a placebo. The sample consisted of peripheral blood, taken in a trial of Ad26.COV2.S vaccine versus placebo. The genes are TRBV30 and TRBJ1-1; perhaps TRBD1 as D (5 bases). The CDR3 spells CAWKVRKGIVGTEAFF. CDR3 nucleotide sequence: TGTGCCTGGAAAGTCAGAAAGGGGATCGTGGGCACTGAAGCTTTCTTT.